This T cell receptor (beta chain) was recorded in a study of blood T cell repertoires in COVID-19. Study as a whole: The analysed material was cDNA or gDNA that came from T cells, B-cell-depleted T cells, or PBMCs.

Germline CDR1 reads MNHEY; CDR2 reads SVGAGI. The CDR3 consists of 14 residues. Trimming shortened V by 6 bases and J by 6 bases, and 15 bases separated the two germline ends. Here immunoSEQ multiplex PCR was the method, and the copy in TCRdb shows in-frame clones only, minus some. The sample records 110,000 or so clones, about 85% being singletons. Sequenced sample: peripheral blood. This sequence was found in a human donor in a cohort sampled during active COVID-19. The chain links TRBV6-5 to TRBJ2-4; D gene ambiguous. The CDR3 protein is CASRSPTVANIQYF. The DNA of the CDR3 is TGTGCCAGCAGATCCCCTACTGTTGCAAACATTCAGTACTTC.